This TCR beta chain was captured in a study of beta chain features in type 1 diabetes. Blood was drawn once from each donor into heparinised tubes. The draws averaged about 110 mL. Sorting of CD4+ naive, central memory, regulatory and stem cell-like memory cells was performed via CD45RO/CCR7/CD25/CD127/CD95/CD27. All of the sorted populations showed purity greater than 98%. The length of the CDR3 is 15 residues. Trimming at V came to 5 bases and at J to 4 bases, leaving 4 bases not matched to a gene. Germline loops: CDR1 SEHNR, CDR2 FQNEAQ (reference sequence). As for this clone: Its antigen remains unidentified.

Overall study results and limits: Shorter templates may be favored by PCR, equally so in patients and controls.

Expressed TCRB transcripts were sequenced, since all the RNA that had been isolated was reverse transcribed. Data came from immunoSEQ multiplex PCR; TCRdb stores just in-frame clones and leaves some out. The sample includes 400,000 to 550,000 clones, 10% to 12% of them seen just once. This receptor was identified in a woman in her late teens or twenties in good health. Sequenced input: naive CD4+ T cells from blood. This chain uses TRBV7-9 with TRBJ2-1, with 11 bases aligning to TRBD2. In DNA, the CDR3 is TGTGCCAGCAGCCCCCGACTAGCGGGGTACAATGAGCAGTTCTTC. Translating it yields CASSPRLAGYNEQFF.